This TCR beta chain comes out of a study of blood T cell repertoires in COVID-19. For the study at large: Acute and convalescent COVID-19 specimens originated in the United States, Italy and Spain.

The V end was cut by 2 bases, the J end by 0 bases, with 19 bases between. Germline loops: CDR1 SGHTA, CDR2 FQGTGA. The CDR3 contains 18 residues. In the authors' workflow: The assay estimated nucleated cells by amplifying reference gene primers. TCRdb's copy holds only in-frame clones and misses some; the assay was immunoSEQ multiplex PCR. The V and J calls and clone size come from that table; D and trimming were worked out from the DNA. The table has around 130,000 clones, around three quarters seen once. The chain joins TRBV7-3 to TRBJ2-5; TRBD2 is a possible D gene (6 bases). This TCR was sampled from a man aged 55 to 70 with active or convalescent COVID-19. The sequenced sample was peripheral blood. In DNA form, the CDR3 reads TGTGCCAGCAGCTTATTTTTCCGGGGACTCACGTACCAAGAGACCCAGTACTTC. Residues: CASSLFFRGLTYQETQYF. The variable domain in full, completed from reference TRBV7-3 and TRBJ2-5, reads GAGVSQTPSNKVTEKGKYVELRCDPISGHTALYWYRQSLGQGPEFLIYFQGTGAADDSGLPNDRFFAVRPEGSVSTLKIQRTERGDSAVYLCASSLFFRGLTYQETQYFGPGTRLLVL.